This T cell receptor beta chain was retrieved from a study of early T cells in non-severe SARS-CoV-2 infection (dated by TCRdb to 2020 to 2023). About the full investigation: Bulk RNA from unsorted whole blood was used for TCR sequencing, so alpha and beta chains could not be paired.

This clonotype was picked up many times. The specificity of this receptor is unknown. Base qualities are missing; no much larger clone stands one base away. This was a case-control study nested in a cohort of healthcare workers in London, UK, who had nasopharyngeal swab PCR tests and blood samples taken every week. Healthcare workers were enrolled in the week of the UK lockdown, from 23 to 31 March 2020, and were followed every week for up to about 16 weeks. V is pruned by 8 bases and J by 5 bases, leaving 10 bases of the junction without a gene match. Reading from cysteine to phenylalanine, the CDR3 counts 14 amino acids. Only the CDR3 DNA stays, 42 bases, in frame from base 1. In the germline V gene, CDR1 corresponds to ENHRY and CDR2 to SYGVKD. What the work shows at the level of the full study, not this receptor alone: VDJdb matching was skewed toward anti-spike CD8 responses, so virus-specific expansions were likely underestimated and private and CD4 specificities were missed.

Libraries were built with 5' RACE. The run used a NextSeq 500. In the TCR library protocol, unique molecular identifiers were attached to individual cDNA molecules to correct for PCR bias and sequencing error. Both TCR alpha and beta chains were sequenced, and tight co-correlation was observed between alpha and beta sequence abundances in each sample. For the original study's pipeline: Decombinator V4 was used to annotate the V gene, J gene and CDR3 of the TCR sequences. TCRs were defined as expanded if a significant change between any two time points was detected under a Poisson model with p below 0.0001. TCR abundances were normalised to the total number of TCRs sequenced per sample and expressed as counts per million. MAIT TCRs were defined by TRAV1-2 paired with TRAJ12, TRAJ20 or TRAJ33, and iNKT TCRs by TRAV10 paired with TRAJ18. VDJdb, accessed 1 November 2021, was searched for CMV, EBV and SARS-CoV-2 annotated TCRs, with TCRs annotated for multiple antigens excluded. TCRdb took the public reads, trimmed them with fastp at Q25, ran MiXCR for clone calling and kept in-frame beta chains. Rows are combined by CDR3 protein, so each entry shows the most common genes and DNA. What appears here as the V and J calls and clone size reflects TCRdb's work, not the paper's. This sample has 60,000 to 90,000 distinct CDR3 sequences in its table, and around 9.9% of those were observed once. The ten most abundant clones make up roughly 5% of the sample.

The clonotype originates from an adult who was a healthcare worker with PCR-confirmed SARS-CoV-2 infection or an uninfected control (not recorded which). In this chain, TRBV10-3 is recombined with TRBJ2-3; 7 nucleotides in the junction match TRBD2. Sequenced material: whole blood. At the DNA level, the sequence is TGTGCCATCGGGGAGCGGGGCAGAATAGATACGCAGTATTTT. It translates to CAIGERGRIDTQYF.